The next 24 T cell receptor beta chains were all read from a single sample in a study of cytomegalovirus exposure and HLA in healthy donors. The PCR was carried out with 60 Vbeta primers and 13 Jbeta primers. Generated by immunoSEQ multiplex PCR, the TCRdb table keeps only in-frame clones and is missing some. The repertoire consists of some 93,000 clones, with around 84% occurring once and the leading ten covering about 3%. Material for sequencing was PBMCs. All receptors come from a woman aged 40 to 49 in good health and CMV-seronegative.

The chain is built from TRBV7-2 and TRBJ1-1; TRBD1 agrees at 8 bases. V lost 4 bases and J lost 11; bases outside the gene matches: 12. Germline-derived CDR1 and CDR2 are SGHTA and FQGNSA. The CDR3 consists of 14 residues. CDR3 sequence reads: CASSSTGGRGRAFF. In DNA, the CDR3 is TGTGCCAGCAGCTCAACAGGGGGAAGGGGTCGGGCTTTCTTT.

This clone was observed a single time. The chain joins TRBV9 to TRBJ1-4, with a tentative D call TRBD1 (5 bases). Trimming removed 5 bases from V and 0 bases from J, with 8 bases in between. The length of the CDR3 is 14 residues. CDR1 and CDR2 (germline): SGDLS, YYNGEE. CDR3: CASSGHPTNEKLFF. Here the CDR3 DNA reads TGTGCCAGCAGTGGACACCCAACTAATGAAAAACTGTTTTTT.

There are a few counts of this clone. The chain combines TRBV7-9 with TRBJ1-1; a weak D match, TRBD1 (5 bases). Trimming took 11 bases from V and 0 from J, leaving 10 bases between them. This CDR3 is 12 amino acids long. CDR1 is SEHNR, CDR2 FQNEAQ, per germline (reference sequence). This chain's CDR3 is CASGGVNTEAFF. The CDR3 region has the DNA TGTGCCTCGGGGGGGGTGAACACTGAAGCTTTCTTT.

The chain is built from TRBV11-2 and TRBJ2-3; 7 bases are shared with TRBD2. Germline V gene sequence: CDR1 SGHAT, CDR2 FQNNGV. J was trimmed by 3 bases and V by 5 bases; bases with no gene match: 14. The CDR3 is 17 amino acids. The CDR3 nucleotides read TGTGCCAGCAGCCGAGGGCCCGGGGGGATGAGGACAGATACGCAGTATTTT. Translation: CASSRGPGGMRTDTQYF.

The chain couples TRBV4-2 to TRBJ2-3, with D possibly being TRBD2 (6 bases). Germline-derived CDR1 and CDR2 are LGHNA and YNFKEQ. Trimming removed 4 bases at V and 4 bases at J, with 9 bases between. This CDR3 comprises 13 residues. This chain's CDR3 is CASSLRDSDTQYF. The CDR3, as DNA: TGTGCCAGCAGCCTCCGGGACTCAGATACGCAGTATTTT.

The chain has TRBV7-8 and TRBJ2-5; 9 bases fit TRBD2. Germline values: CDR1 SGHVS, CDR2 FQNEAQ. The CDR3 runs 17 residues. Losses at the gene ends were 3 bases for V and 3 bases for J; bases not matched to a gene: 11. This chain's CDR3 is CASSLGVAGEKEETQYF. In nucleotides, the CDR3 is TGTGCCAGCAGCTTGGGGGTAGCGGGAGAAAAGGAAGAGACCCAGTACTTC. Using reference TRBV7-8 and TRBJ2-5 for the parts outside the CDR3, the full variable domain is GAGVSQSPRYKVAKRGQDVALRCDPISGHVSLFWYQQALGQGPEFLTYFQNEAQLDKSGLPSDRFFAERPEGSVSTLKIQRTQQEDSAVYLCASSLGVAGEKEETQYFGPGTRLLVL.

The rearrangement joins TRBV14 to TRBJ2-7, with TRBD2 identical over 12 bases. Trimming took 4 bases from V and 3 from J; bases not matched to a gene: 4. Germline-derived CDR1 and CDR2 are SGHDN and FVKESK. This CDR3 contains 15 residues. The CDR3 coding sequence is TGTGCCAGCAGCCCACGACTAGCGGGAGTCTACGAGCAGTACTTC. Amino acid sequence: CASSPRLAGVYEQYF.

The CDR3 bases are TGTGCCAGTAGTATAAGTCCCTCTAGATACGAGCAGTACTTC. Translation gives CASSISPSRYEQYF. The rearrangement links TRBV19 to TRBJ2-7; the D is unclear. The CDR3 has 14 amino acids. V was clipped by 2 bases and J by 4 bases, with 12 bases between them. Germline CDR1 and CDR2: LNHDA and SQIVND (reference sequence).

This clone has a count of ten or more. The J gene is TRBJ1-3, the V gene TRBV6-1; D is possibly TRBD1 (5 bases). Germline V CDR1 and CDR2: MNHNS, SASEGT. V was cut by 6 bases and J by 8 bases, with 8 bases left in between. The length of the CDR3 is 11 residues. As DNA, the CDR3 is TGTGCCAGCAGGGCGGGGGACACCATATATTTT. Protein sequence: CASRAGDTIYF.

The chain carries TRBV7-9 and TRBJ2-5, with D possibly TRBD1 on 5 matching bases. This CDR3 is 14 amino acids long. V was cut by 5 bases and J by 1 base, with 11 bases left in between. Germline V CDR1 and CDR2: SEHNR, FQNEAQ (reference sequence). The CDR3 sequence is CASSLRDSQETQYF. The CDR3 bases are TGTGCCAGCAGCCTGAGAGACAGCCAAGAGACCCAGTACTTC.

The chain couples TRBV18 to TRBJ2-4, with 13 nucleotides matching TRBD2. The germline CDR1 and CDR2 sequences are KGHSH and LQKENI. Losses at the gene ends were 3 bases for V and 1 base for J; bases not matched to a gene: 6. The CDR3 length is 18 residues. The CDR3 coding sequence is TGTGCCAGCTCACCTAGACTAGCGGGAGGCCCCGCCAAAAACATTCAGTACTTC. Amino acids: CASSPRLAGGPAKNIQYF.

The V gene is TRBV15, the J gene TRBJ2-7; D unclear. There are 14 residues in the CDR3. V lost 0 bases, J lost 0 bases, and 6 bases lay in between. Per the germline V gene, CDR1 is LNHNV and CDR2 is YYDKDF (reference sequence). In nucleotides, the CDR3 is TGTGCCACCAGCAGAGATATTAGCTCCTACGAGCAGTACTTC. It specifies CATSRDISSYEQYF.

The CDR3 DNA reads TGCGCCAGCAAAATAGACAGGGCGAACACTGAAGCTTTCTTT. Translation: CASKIDRANTEAFF. This chain uses TRBV5-1 with TRBJ1-1; TRBD1 aligns across 7 bases. This CDR3 is 14 amino acids long. Germline loops: CDR1 SGHRS, CDR2 YFSETQ. With 6 bases clipped from V and 1 base from J, the junction kept 6 bases outside the gene matches.

The rearrangement links TRBV5-1 to TRBJ2-7, with TRBD1 as a possible D gene (6 bases). Germline loops: CDR1 SGHRS, CDR2 YFSETQ. This CDR3 has 14 amino acids. Trimming removed 3 bases at V and 6 bases at J, with 16 bases between. The CDR3 loop reads CASSSPQGPGEQYF. The CDR3 DNA reads TGCGCCAGCAGCTCCCCGCAGGGGCCGGGCGAGCAGTACTTC. Complete variable domain (other parts from reference TRBV5-1 and TRBJ2-7): KAGVTQTPRYLIKTRGQQVTLSCSPISGHRSVSWYQQTPGQGLQFLFEYFSETQRNKGNFPGRFSGRQFSNSRSEMNVSTLELGDSALYLCASSSPQGPGEQYFGPGTRLTVT.

This clone appeared once. The chain employs TRBV6-5 and TRBJ1-2, with 8 bases identical to TRBD1. V lost 5 bases to trimming and J lost 8 bases; unmatched junction nucleotides: 4. The germline V gene has CDR1 MNHEY and CDR2 SVGAGI. CDR3 length: 12 residues. CDR3 in DNA: TGTGCCAGCAGTCAGGGACAGGCGGGCTACACCTTC. It specifies CASSQGQAGYTF.

V is TRBV5-6 and J is TRBJ2-1, with D possibly being TRBD2 (5 bases). Trimming took 4 bases from V and 7 from J, leaving 9 bases between them. The CDR3 has 12 residues. CDR1 SGHDT and CDR2 YYEEEE come from the germline V gene. Written as DNA, the CDR3 is TGTGCCAGCAGCCCCACTAGAAATGAGCAGTTCTTC. Residues: CASSPTRNEQFF.

The chain employs TRBV6-4 and TRBJ1-6; 8 bases map to TRBD1. There are 14 residues in the CDR3. Germline CDR1 is MRHNA and CDR2 is SNTAGT. J was trimmed by 6 bases and V by 6 bases; bases with no gene match: 4. CDR3 sequence (DNA): TGTGCCAGCAGATCGACAGGGGTTAATTCACCCCTCCACTTT. Its translation: CASRSTGVNSPLHF.

This clone was recorded once. The rearrangement uses TRBV5-1 and TRBJ2-1, with D perhaps matching TRBD1 (7 bases). CDR1 is SGHRS, CDR2 YFSETQ, per germline. V shed 4 bases and J shed 4 bases, with 15 bases lying between them. This CDR3 spans 15 amino acids. CDR3 residues: CASSQAGQTYNEQFF. The CDR3 DNA follows: TGCGCCAGCAGCCAGGCGGGACAGACATACAATGAGCAGTTCTTC.

This chain's CDR3 is CASPKGGGSTEAFF. The DNA of the CDR3 is TGTGCCAGCCCGAAGGGGGGCGGGAGCACTGAAGCTTTCTTT. The J gene is TRBJ1-1, the V gene TRBV28, with a weak D call TRBD1 (6 bases). The V end lost 8 bases, the J end lost 4 bases, and 17 bases lay between the germline ends. The CDR3 consists of 14 residues. CDR1 is MDHEN and CDR2 is SYDVKM in the germline V gene. The complete variable domain, with remaining parts taken from reference TRBV28 and TRBJ1-1, reads DVKVTQSSRYLVKRTGEKVFLECVQDMDHENMFWYRQDPGLGLRLIYFSYDVKMKEKGDIPEGYSVSREKKERFSLILESASTNQTSMYLCASPKGGGSTEAFFGQGTRLTVV.

The rearrangement links TRBV29-1 to TRBJ2-6; D unresolved. Trimming took 4 bases from V and 0 from J, leaving 4 bases between them. CDR3 length: 13 residues. Germline lookup yields CDR1 SQVTM and CDR2 ANQGSEA. DNA for the CDR3: TGCAGCGTTGCGGGCTCTGGGGCCAACGTCCTGACTTTC. Residues: CSVAGSGANVLTF.

The chain links TRBV4-2 to TRBJ2-7; 7 bases agree with TRBD1. The CDR3 is 13 residues long. The germline CDR1 and CDR2 sequences are LGHNA and YNFKEQ. The junction had 3 bases not matched to a gene; V was cut back by 4 bases and J by 3 bases. For the CDR3, the DNA is TGTGCCAGCAGCCCTGACAGGGACTACGAGCAGTACTTC. Translating it yields CASSPDRDYEQYF.

The rearrangement uses TRBV28 and TRBJ2-5; no firm D call. The CDR3 is 12 residues long. Trimming left V 1 base short and J 3 bases short, with 3 bases between. The germline V gene encodes CDR1 MDHEN and CDR2 SYDVKM. The CDR3 region is CASSLYKETQYF. The CDR3 DNA sequence: TGTGCCAGCAGTTTATACAAAGAGACCCAGTACTTC.

This chain links TRBV28 with TRBJ1-5; D uncertain. The CDR3 contains 12 residues. Trimming pared 2 bases from V and 8 bases from J, leaving 7 bases between. CDR1 and CDR2 from the germline V gene are MDHEN and SYDVKM. The CDR3 DNA sequence: TGTGCCAGCAGTTTAGGGCCTAAGCCCCAGCATTTT. Translation gives CASSLGPKPQHF. The full variable domain, its missing parts supplied by reference TRBV28 and TRBJ1-5, is DVKVTQSSRYLVKRTGEKVFLECVQDMDHENMFWYRQDPGLGLRLIYFSYDVKMKEKGDIPEGYSVSREKKERFSLILESASTNQTSMYLCASSLGPKPQHFGDGTRLSIL.

This sequence joins TRBV7-6 and TRBJ2-3; 9 bases agree with TRBD2. V shed 6 bases, J shed 4 bases, and the junction held 8 bases outside the gene matches. From germline, CDR1 is SGHVS and CDR2 FNYEAQ. This CDR3 spans 15 amino acids. For the CDR3, the DNA is TGTGCCAGCAGTCCGCTAGCGGGATCGCCAGATACGCAGTATTTT. As protein: CASSPLAGSPDTQYF.